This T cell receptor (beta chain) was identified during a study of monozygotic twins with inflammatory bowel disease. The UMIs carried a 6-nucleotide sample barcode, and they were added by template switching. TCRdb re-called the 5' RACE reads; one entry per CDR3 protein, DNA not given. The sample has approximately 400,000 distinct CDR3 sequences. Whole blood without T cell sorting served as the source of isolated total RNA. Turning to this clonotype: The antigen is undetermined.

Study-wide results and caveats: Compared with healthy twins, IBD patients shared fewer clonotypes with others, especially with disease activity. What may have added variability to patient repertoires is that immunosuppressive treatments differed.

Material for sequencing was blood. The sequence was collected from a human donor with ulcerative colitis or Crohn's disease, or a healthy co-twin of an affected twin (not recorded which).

The CDR3 region is CASRRGRNQPQHF. V is TRBV19 and J is TRBJ1-5; TCRdb names TRBD1, which stays unverified in the absence of DNA. Germline V gene data show CDR1 as LNHDA and CDR2 as SQIVND (reference sequence). CDR3 length: 13 residues.